One sample yielded the 31 T cell receptor beta chains listed below, sequenced in a study of identical twins. TCRdb used MiXCR to reprocess the 5' RACE reads, holding one entry per CDR3 protein. The repertoire holds nearly 900,000 distinct CDR3 sequences, with 9% to 15% as singletons. These sequences were also reported in another study, on yellow fever vaccine responses in identical twins.

Specimen: PBMCs. These receptors were obtained from a woman aged 18-29 years in good health.

The CDR3 DNA reads as TGTGCCAGCAGTCTCGAGGTGGGGCTATCCGAAAAACTGTTTTTT. Its protein is CASSLEVGLSEKLFF. V and J are TRBV28 and TRBJ1-4; D perhaps matches TRBD1 (5 bases). Germline lookup yields CDR1 MDHEN and CDR2 SYDVKM. The CDR3 extends over 15 amino acids. V was pared by 5 bases and J by 8 bases, with 18 bases between.

The chain couples TRBV28 to TRBJ2-5; 9 nucleotides agree with TRBD1. From germline, CDR1 is MDHEN and CDR2 SYDVKM. The trim removed 6 bases at V and 7 bases at J, leaving 9 bases unmatched. This CDR3 is built from 14 residues. In nucleotides, the CDR3 is TGTGCCAGCAGGCCGGGACAGGGACTTGGGACCCAGTACTTC. Translating it yields CASRPGQGLGTQYF.

This clonotype was counted a few times. This chain uses TRBV7-8 with TRBJ1-6; D is ambiguous. Between the trimmed V and J ends, which lost 7 bases and 7 bases, there was a span of 11 bases. There are 13 residues in the CDR3. Per the germline V gene, CDR1 is SGHVS and CDR2 is FQNEAQ. CDR3 region: CASTGGANSPLHF. The CDR3 DNA is TGTGCCAGCACCGGTGGCGCAAATTCACCCCTCCACTTT.

This clonotype was observed many times. The V call is TRBV29-1, the J call TRBJ1-1; D remains unclear. The CDR3 loop spans 13 amino acids. The germline V and J ends were trimmed by 7 bases and 6 bases, with 18 bases remaining between them. Germline V gene sequence: CDR1 SQVTM, CDR2 ANQGSEA. In DNA form, the CDR3 reads TGCAGCGCCGAGGGAGGGAAGGGATCTGAAGCTTTCTTT. Protein: CSAEGGKGSEAFF. The full variable domain, with the rest looked up from reference TRBV29-1 and TRBJ1-1, is SAVISQKPSRDICQRGTSLTIQCQVDSQVTMMFWYRQQPGQSLTLIATANQGSEATYESGFVIDKFPISRPNLTFSTLTVSNMSPEDSSIYLCSAEGGKGSEAFFGQGTRLTVV.

This clonotype has at least ten counts. V is TRBV6-5 and J is TRBJ2-1; either TRBD1 or TRBD2 may supply D (5 bases each). Germline values: CDR1 MNHEY, CDR2 SVGAGI. The CDR3 loop spans 13 amino acids. Trimming removed 6 bases from V and 12 bases from J, with 18 bases in between. The CDR3 DNA is TGTGCCAGCAGGGTAAGGGAGCAGGGACGGCAGTTCTTC. It specifies CASRVREQGRQFF.

This chain uses TRBV6-5 with TRBJ2-7; D gene ambiguous. The germline V gene encodes CDR1 MNHEY and CDR2 SVGAGI. The CDR3 has 15 amino acids. Trimming took 3 bases from V and 2 from J, leaving 14 bases between them. CDR3 sequence: CASSYRSLPTYEQYF. For the CDR3, the DNA is TGTGCCAGCAGTTATAGGAGTCTCCCGACCTACGAGCAGTACTTC.

J is TRBJ2-3 and V is TRBV6-5; D call uncertain. This CDR3 contains 15 residues. V lost 2 bases and J 8 bases, leaving 17 bases between the germline ends. Looked up from germline, CDR1 is MNHEY and CDR2 is SVGAGI. This chain's CDR3 is CASSYSRSVGVTQYF. The CDR3 nucleotides read TGTGCCAGCAGTTACAGTCGGTCGGTTGGGGTTACGCAGTATTTT.

The chain recombines TRBV12-3 or TRBV12-4 with TRBJ1-4, with a possible D match to TRBD1 (6 bases). The CDR3 has 15 residues. The V end lost 3 bases, the J end lost 4 bases, and 12 bases lay between the germline ends. CDR3 nucleotide sequence: TGTGCCAGCAGTTTTGTGGGGGCGAATAATGAAAAACTGTTTTTT. Protein sequence: CASSFVGANNEKLFF.

This clonotype showed up many times. The rearrangement joins TRBV15 to TRBJ2-7; 7 positions match TRBD1. With V trimmed by 1 base and J by 1 base, 4 bases remained unmatched. Germline CDR1 and CDR2: LNHNV and YYDKDF (reference sequence). CDR3 length: 15 amino acids. The CDR3 is CATSRVTGHSYEQYF. The CDR3 DNA sequence: TGTGCCACCAGCAGAGTGACAGGGCATTCCTACGAGCAGTACTTC. Based on the CDR3 plus reference TRBV15 and TRBJ2-7, the full variable domain is DAMVIQNPRYQVTQFGKPVTLSCSQTLNHNVMYWYQQKSSQAPKLLFHYYDKDFNNEADTPDNFQSRRPNTSFCFLDIRSPGLGDTAMYLCATSRVTGHSYEQYFGPGTRLTVT.

This clonotype was observed at least ten times. The chain joins TRBV12-3 or TRBV12-4 to TRBJ1-5; D gene ambiguous. Trimming left V 1 base short and J 2 bases short, with 9 bases between. The CDR3 covers 15 residues. The CDR3 DNA sequence: TGTGCCAGCAGTTTAGAATTAGGCGGCAATCAGCCCCAGCATTTT. It yields the protein CASSLELGGNQPQHF.

This chain links TRBV20-1 with TRBJ1-5; D is perhaps TRBD1 (5 bases). The germline V gene encodes CDR1 DFQATT and CDR2 SNEGSKA (reference sequence). V shed 0 bases and J shed 8 bases, with 17 bases lying between them. This CDR3 is built from 15 residues. CDR3 sequence (DNA): TGCAGTGCTAGAGATGATTTGGCAGGGAAAAAGCCCCAGCATTTT. Protein: CSARDDLAGKKPQHF.

Many counts were recorded for this clonotype. The chain joins TRBV29-1 to TRBJ1-1; no reliable D call. The germline V gene encodes CDR1 SQVTM and CDR2 ANQGSEA. The V gene lost 5 bases and the J gene lost 1 base, with 11 bases spanning the gap. There are 13 residues in the CDR3. This CDR3 is CSVQAIKNTEAFF. The CDR3 DNA reads as TGCAGCGTTCAGGCCATTAAGAACACTGAAGCTTTCTTT. The whole variable domain, filled in from reference TRBV29-1 and TRBJ1-1, reads SAVISQKPSRDICQRGTSLTIQCQVDSQVTMMFWYRQQPGQSLTLIATANQGSEATYESGFVIDKFPISRPNLTFSTLTVSNMSPEDSSIYLCSVQAIKNTEAFFGQGTRLTVV.

The chain combines TRBV28 with TRBJ2-7, with TRBD1 matching 7 bases. The CDR3 runs to 15 residues. In germline, CDR1 is MDHEN, CDR2 SYDVKM. V was pared by 4 bases and J by 6 bases, with 12 bases of the junction left unmatched. CDR3 residues: CASSSMGQTSGEQYF. The CDR3 DNA is TGTGCCAGCAGTTCCATGGGACAGACCTCTGGCGAGCAGTACTTC.

This clonotype came up a few times. V usage is TRBV4-1 and J usage is TRBJ2-2; D gene ambiguous. The CDR3 sequence is 14 residues long. CDR1 and CDR2 (germline): MGHRA, YSYEKL. V was clipped by 0 bases and J by 3 bases, with 5 bases between them. The CDR3 nucleotides read TGCGCCAGCAGCCAAGAACAATACACCGGGGAGCTGTTTTTT. As protein: CASSQEQYTGELFF.

This chain uses TRBV4-1 with TRBJ2-1, with a tentative D call TRBD2 (6 bases). This CDR3 comprises 16 residues. CDR1 and CDR2 (germline): MGHRA, YSYEKL. V lost 1 base and J lost 8, with 18 bases in between. CDR3 protein: CASSQGLQGGNYEQFF. The CDR3 DNA follows: TGCGCCAGCAGCCAAGGGCTGCAGGGAGGTAACTATGAGCAGTTCTTC.

The table lists this clonotype with a few counts. The genes are TRBV15 and TRBJ1-1; 7 bases are shared with TRBD1. Germline V gene sequence: CDR1 LNHNV, CDR2 YYDKDF (reference sequence). Germline trimming cut 3 bases from V and 0 bases from J; bases unmatched to any gene: 1. The CDR3 is made up of 14 amino acids. CDR3 sequence (DNA): TGTGCCACCAGCAGGGGACAGATGAACACTGAAGCTTTCTTT. Translation gives CATSRGQMNTEAFF.

This clonotype appeared a few times. V and J are TRBV10-3 and TRBJ2-5; weak D call: TRBD2 (5 bases). The CDR3 is 15 residues long. Looked up from germline, CDR1 is ENHRY and CDR2 is SYGVKD. The germline V and J ends were trimmed by 1 base and 3 bases, with 12 bases remaining between them. CDR3: CAISEFGSGKETQYF. The CDR3 DNA reads as TGTGCCATCAGTGAGTTTGGGAGTGGGAAAGAGACCCAGTACTTC.

This clonotype was recorded at least ten times. The V and J genes are TRBV12-3 or TRBV12-4 and TRBJ1-2; D gene uncertain. The germline V and J ends were trimmed by 6 bases and 0 bases, with 14 bases remaining between them. This CDR3 comprises 15 residues. This CDR3 is CASSSEGKANYGYTF. The CDR3, as DNA: TGTGCCAGCAGCTCTGAGGGCAAAGCTAACTATGGCTACACCTTC.

V usage is TRBV12-3 or TRBV12-4 and J usage is TRBJ2-5, with D tentatively TRBD1 or TRBD2 (5 bases each). The CDR3 runs 18 residues. V was shortened by 3 bases and J by 5 bases, with 25 bases between the two germline ends. CDR3 amino acids: CASSFFLVRETWGETQYF. The CDR3 nucleotides are TGTGCCAGCAGTTTTTTTCTGGTCAGGGAGACGTGGGGGGAGACCCAGTACTTC.

This clonotype occurred a few times. V is TRBV29-1 and J is TRBJ2-1, with 9 bases that match TRBD2. From germline, CDR1 is SQVTM and CDR2 ANQGSEA. The CDR3 sequence is 15 residues long. J lost 0 bases, V lost 5 bases, and 5 bases had no gene match. The CDR3 loop reads CSVSVTSGSYNEQFF. CDR3 nucleotides: TGCAGCGTTTCGGTGACTAGCGGCTCCTACAATGAGCAGTTCTTC.

This clonotype appeared a few times. The chain has TRBV12-3 or TRBV12-4 and TRBJ2-7; D may be TRBD1 or TRBD2 (6 bases each). The CDR3 has 14 amino acids. Trimming left V 7 bases short and J 3 bases short, with 16 bases between. The CDR3 region has the DNA TGTGCCAGCAACCAAGGGGGGACTCGCTACGAGCAGTACTTC. It translates to CASNQGGTRYEQYF.

The chain combines TRBV2 with TRBJ2-2; 15 nucleotides match TRBD2. From germline, CDR1 is SNHLY and CDR2 FYNNEI. CDR3 length equals 17 residues. Unmatched junction bases numbered 4, after V lost 6 bases and J lost 2 bases. CDR3: CASRGTSGGLNTGELFF. DNA of the CDR3: TGTGCCAGCAGAGGGACTAGCGGGGGGCTAAACACCGGGGAGCTGTTTTTT.

This clonotype was observed at least ten times. CDR3 residues: CASSPRRGSNQPQHF. For the CDR3, the DNA is TGTGCCAGCAGCCCTCGGAGGGGTAGCAATCAGCCCCAGCATTTT. This sequence joins TRBV5-8 and TRBJ1-5, with a tentative D call TRBD1 (5 bases). The CDR3 totals 15 residues. The V and J ends lost 4 bases and 0 bases respectively, with 11 bases between them. Germline assignment: CDR1 SGHTS and CDR2 YDEGEE.

Written as DNA, the CDR3 is TGTGCCAGCAGCTTTTTAGACCCGAGCACAGATACGCAGTATTTT. Translated: CASSFLDPSTDTQYF. The genes are TRBV7-2 and TRBJ2-3; unclear D gene. The CDR3 spans 15 residues. V was clipped by 3 bases and J by 0 bases, with 10 bases between them. Per the germline V gene, CDR1 is SGHTA and CDR2 is FQGNSA.

The table lists this clonotype with many counts. V gene TRBV3-1 combines with J gene TRBJ2-7; 8 nucleotides align to TRBD1. V was pared by 5 bases and J by 11 bases, with 11 bases of the junction left unmatched. The CDR3 spans 13 residues. Germline CDR1 and CDR2: LGHDT and YNNKEL (reference sequence). DNA of the CDR3: TGTGCCAGCAGCGACAGGGGCTCCGGGCAAAAGTACTTC. Amino acids: CASSDRGSGQKYF.

The table lists this clonotype with many counts. This chain links TRBV10-3 with TRBJ2-3, with 8 bases matching TRBD2. This CDR3 is 17 amino acids long. Per the germline V gene, CDR1 is ENHRY and CDR2 is SYGVKD. The V and J ends lost 6 bases and 0 bases, in that order; junction bases with no gene match: 11. CDR3 loop: CAISATVAGTSTDTQYF. In nucleotides, the CDR3 is TGTGCCATCAGCGCCACCGTAGCGGGGACTAGCACAGATACGCAGTATTTT.

This clonotype was detected only a few times. V is TRBV20-1 and J is TRBJ2-1; 9 bases align to TRBD2. J lost 10 bases, V lost 6 bases, and 10 bases had no gene match. The germline gives CDR1 DFQATT, CDR2 SNEGSKA (reference sequence). The CDR3 runs 13 residues. The DNA for the CDR3 is TGCAGTGCGCGGGGGGGTAGCGAGGGGGAGCAGTTCTTC. Translation: CSARGGSEGEQFF.

This clonotype was picked up a small number of times. V and J are TRBV9 and TRBJ2-1; 7 bases match TRBD2. The germline gives CDR1 SGDLS, CDR2 YYNGEE. The CDR3 totals 14 residues. V lost 0 bases and J lost 8; bases outside the gene matches: 5. The CDR3 region is CASSVGPGGYEQFF. For the CDR3, the DNA is TGTGCCAGCAGCGTAGGACCCGGGGGGTATGAGCAGTTCTTC.

This chain uses TRBV6-1 with TRBJ1-1; D might be TRBD1 (5 bases). The CDR3 extends over 13 amino acids. The V end was cut by 2 bases, the J end by 7 bases, with 11 bases between. Germline loops: CDR1 MNHNS, CDR2 SASEGT. CDR3 sequence reads: CASSERGPNEAFF. In nucleotides, the CDR3 is TGTGCCAGCAGTGAAAGGGGCCCCAATGAAGCTTTCTTT.

This clonotype was counted ten times or more. This rearrangement joins TRBV10-3 to TRBJ2-2; a weak D match, TRBD1 (5 bases). This CDR3 is built from 14 residues. Trimming removed 8 bases from V and 5 bases from J, with 15 bases in between. Germline V CDR1 and CDR2: ENHRY, SYGVKD. Here the CDR3 DNA reads TGTGCCATCGAAAGGAAACCAGGGACCGGGGAGCTGTTTTTT. It yields the protein CAIERKPGTGELFF.

This clonotype has a count of ten or more. Written as DNA, the CDR3 is TGTGCCACCGACACACCGGTACGGGCCAACGTCCTGACTTTC. Its translation: CATDTPVRANVLTF. V gene TRBV11-2 combines with J gene TRBJ2-6; D gene ambiguous. Germline-derived CDR1 and CDR2 are SGHAT and FQNNGV. The germline V and J ends were trimmed by 10 bases and 5 bases, with 15 bases remaining between them. This CDR3 is 14 amino acids long.